These 2 T cell receptor beta chains share one sample of origin, sequenced in a study of CD8+ T cells in alopecia areata. RNA extraction was followed by reverse transcription into cDNA, which acted as the sequencing template. Data came from immunoSEQ multiplex PCR; TCRdb stores just in-frame clones and leaves some out. Among roughly 130,000 clones listed, 45% to 65% were seen once. The sample was CD4+ T cells sorted from blood, taken at week 0. Receptors originate from a human donor with alopecia areata.

The chain recombines TRBV29-1 with TRBJ2-7, with unresolved D. The CDR3 is made up of 13 amino acids. In germline, CDR1 is SQVTM, CDR2 ANQGSEA. Between the trimmed V and J ends, which lost 0 bases and 9 bases, there was a span of 15 bases. DNA of the CDR3: TGCAGCGTTGAAGACCGTCGGGCCAATGGGCAGTACTTC. This translates into CSVEDRRANGQYF.

CDR3 amino acids: CASSPGWGLVGYTF. The CDR3 DNA follows: TGCGCCAGCAGCCCCGGATGGGGGCTCGTTGGCTACACCTTC. The chain carries TRBV4-3 and TRBJ1-2; D might be TRBD1 (6 bases). The ends were cut back, 4 bases at V and 7 bases at J, with 16 bases in the middle. The CDR3 runs 14 residues. The germline CDR1 and CDR2 sequences are LGHNA and YSLEER.